This TCR beta chain was observed in a study of T-cell memory formation after mild COVID-19. Germline CDR1 and CDR2: LNHNV and YYDKDF (reference sequence). CDR3 size: 17 residues. Trimming removed 5 bases at V and 2 bases at J, with 18 bases between. MiXCR was run by TCRdb on the 5' RACE reads, yielding one entry per CDR3 protein. The sample records about 200,000 distinct CDR3 sequences, 15% to 20% being singletons. This clonotype was seen only a few times. The V call is TRBV15, the J call TRBJ2-2; D is perhaps TRBD2 (6 bases). The sequence was obtained from an adult woman who had mild COVID-19 (a few samples of this study predate the infection). Cell type and time point are not known. Sequencing was performed on PBMCs or a T cell subset sorted from them (not recorded which). The CDR3 sequence is CATSLPWISGNTGELFF. CDR3 DNA sequence: TGTGCCACCAGCCTTCCCTGGATTAGCGGAAACACCGGGGAGCTGTTTTTT.